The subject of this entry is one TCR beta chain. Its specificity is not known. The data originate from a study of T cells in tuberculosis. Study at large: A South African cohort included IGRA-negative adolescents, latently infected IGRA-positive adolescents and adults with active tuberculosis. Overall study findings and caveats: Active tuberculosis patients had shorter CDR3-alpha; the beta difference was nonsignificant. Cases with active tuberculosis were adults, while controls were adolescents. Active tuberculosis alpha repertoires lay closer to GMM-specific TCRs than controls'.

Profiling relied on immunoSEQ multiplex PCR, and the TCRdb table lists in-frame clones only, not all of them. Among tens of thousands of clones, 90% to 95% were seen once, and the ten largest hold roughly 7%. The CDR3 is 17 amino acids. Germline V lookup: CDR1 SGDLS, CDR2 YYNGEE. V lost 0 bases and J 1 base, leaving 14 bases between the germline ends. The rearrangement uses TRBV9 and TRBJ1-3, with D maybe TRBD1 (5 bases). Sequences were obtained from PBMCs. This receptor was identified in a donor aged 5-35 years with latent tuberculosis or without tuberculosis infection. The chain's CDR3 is CASSVDVRETSGNTIYF. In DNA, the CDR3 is TGTGCCAGCAGCGTAGATGTCAGGGAAACTTCTGGAAACACCATATATTTT.